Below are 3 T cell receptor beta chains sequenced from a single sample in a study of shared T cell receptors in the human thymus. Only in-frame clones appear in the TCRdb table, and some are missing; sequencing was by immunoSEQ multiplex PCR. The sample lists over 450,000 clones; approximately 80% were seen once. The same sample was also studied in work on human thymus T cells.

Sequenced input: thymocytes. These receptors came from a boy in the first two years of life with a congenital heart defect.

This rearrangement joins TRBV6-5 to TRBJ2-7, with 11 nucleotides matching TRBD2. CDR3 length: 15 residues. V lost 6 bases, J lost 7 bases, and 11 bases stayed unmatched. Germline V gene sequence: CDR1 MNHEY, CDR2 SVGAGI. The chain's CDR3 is CASSFSSGRTWEQYF. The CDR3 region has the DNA TGTGCCAGCAGCTTCTCTAGCGGGAGGACTTGGGAGCAGTACTTC.

The CDR3 DNA sequence: TGTGCCAGTAGTCCGGGATCCCTGGGCGAGCAGTACTTC. Amino acid sequence: CASSPGSLGEQYF. This chain joins TRBV19 and TRBJ2-7; a possible D gene is TRBD2 (5 bases). The CDR3 extends over 13 amino acids. Trimming took 5 bases from V and 6 from J, leaving 14 bases between them. Germline CDR1 is LNHDA and CDR2 is SQIVND (reference sequence).

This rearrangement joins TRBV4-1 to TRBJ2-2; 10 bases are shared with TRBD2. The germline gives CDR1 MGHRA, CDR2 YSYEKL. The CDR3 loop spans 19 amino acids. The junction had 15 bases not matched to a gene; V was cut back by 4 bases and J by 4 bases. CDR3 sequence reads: CASSPGTSAKIGGTGELFF. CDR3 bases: TGCGCCAGCAGCCCCGGGACTAGCGCTAAGATAGGCGGCACCGGGGAGCTGTTTTTT.